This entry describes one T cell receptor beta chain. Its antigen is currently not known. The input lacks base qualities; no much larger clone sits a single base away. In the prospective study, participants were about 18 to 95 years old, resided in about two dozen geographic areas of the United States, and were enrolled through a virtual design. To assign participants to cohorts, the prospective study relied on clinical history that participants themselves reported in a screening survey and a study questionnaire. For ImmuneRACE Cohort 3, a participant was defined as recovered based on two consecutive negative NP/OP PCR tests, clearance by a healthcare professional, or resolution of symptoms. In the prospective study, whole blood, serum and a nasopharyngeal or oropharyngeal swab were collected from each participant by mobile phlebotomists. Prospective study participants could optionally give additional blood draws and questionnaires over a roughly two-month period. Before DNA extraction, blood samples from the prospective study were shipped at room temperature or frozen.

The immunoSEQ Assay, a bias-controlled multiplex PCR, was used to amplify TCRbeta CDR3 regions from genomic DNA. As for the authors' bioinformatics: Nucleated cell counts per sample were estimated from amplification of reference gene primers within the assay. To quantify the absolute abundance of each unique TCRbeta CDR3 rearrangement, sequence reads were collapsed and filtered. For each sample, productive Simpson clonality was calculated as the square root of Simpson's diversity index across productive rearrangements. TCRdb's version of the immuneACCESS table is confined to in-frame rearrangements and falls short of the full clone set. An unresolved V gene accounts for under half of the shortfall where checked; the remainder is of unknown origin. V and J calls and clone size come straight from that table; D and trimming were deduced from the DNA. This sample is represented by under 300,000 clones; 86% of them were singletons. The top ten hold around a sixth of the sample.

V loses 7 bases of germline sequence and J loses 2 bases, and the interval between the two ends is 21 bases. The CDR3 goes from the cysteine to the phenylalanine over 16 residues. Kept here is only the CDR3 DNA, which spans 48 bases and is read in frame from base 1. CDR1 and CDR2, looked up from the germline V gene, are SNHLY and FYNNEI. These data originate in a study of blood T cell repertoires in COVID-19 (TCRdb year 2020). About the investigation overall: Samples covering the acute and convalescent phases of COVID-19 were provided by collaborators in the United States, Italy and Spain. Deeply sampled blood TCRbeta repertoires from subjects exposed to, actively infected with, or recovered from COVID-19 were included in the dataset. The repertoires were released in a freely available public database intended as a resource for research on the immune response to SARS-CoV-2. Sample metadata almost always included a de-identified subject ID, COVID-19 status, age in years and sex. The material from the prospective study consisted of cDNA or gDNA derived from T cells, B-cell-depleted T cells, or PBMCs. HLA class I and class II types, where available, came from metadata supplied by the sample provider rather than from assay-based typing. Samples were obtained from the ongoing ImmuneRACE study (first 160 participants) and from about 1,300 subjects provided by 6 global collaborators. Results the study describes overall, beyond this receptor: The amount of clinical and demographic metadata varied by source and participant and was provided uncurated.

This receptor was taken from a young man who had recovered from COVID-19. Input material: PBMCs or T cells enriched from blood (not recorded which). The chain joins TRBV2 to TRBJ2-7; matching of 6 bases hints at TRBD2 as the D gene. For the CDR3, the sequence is CASTKGAGGLTYEQYF. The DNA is TGTGCCAGCACCAAAGGGGCAGGAGGACTAACCTACGAGCAGTACTTC. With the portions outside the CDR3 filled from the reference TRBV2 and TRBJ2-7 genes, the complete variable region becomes EPEVTQTPSHQVTQMGQEVILRCVPISNHLYFYWYRQILGQKVEFLVSFYNNEISEKSEIFDDQFSVERPDGSNFTLKIRSTKLEDSAMYFCASTKGAGGLTYEQYFGPGTRLTVT.